The clone carrying this TCR beta chain was seen once. Its antigen remains unknown. Sequence at one end of the junction differs from germline and may be a read error. The data were taken from a study of shared clonotypes between healthy human individuals. Produced via immunoSEQ multiplex PCR; TCRdb's table is partial and in-frame only. In the table there are about 600,000 clones, around 95% of which are singletons. Study observations and caveats: Between several donors, naive CD4 clonotypes were shared at a level of about 5%.

Naivety among CD8 cells was defined by CD45RO negativity and positive CCR7 selection, thereby excluding terminally differentiated effector memory CD45RA+ cells. Germline CDR1 reads SGHDT; CDR2 reads YYEEEE. This CDR3 contains 14 residues. The receptor comes from a woman aged 25 to 39 in good health. The J gene is TRBJ2-7, the V gene TRBV5-6; TRBD1 or TRBD2 may be the D gene (5 bases each). Material: naive CD8+ T cells sorted from blood. The CDR3 DNA sequence: TGTGCCAGCAGCCCCGGGGCAAACCCCTACGGGCAGTACTTC. It specifies CASSPGANPYGQYF.